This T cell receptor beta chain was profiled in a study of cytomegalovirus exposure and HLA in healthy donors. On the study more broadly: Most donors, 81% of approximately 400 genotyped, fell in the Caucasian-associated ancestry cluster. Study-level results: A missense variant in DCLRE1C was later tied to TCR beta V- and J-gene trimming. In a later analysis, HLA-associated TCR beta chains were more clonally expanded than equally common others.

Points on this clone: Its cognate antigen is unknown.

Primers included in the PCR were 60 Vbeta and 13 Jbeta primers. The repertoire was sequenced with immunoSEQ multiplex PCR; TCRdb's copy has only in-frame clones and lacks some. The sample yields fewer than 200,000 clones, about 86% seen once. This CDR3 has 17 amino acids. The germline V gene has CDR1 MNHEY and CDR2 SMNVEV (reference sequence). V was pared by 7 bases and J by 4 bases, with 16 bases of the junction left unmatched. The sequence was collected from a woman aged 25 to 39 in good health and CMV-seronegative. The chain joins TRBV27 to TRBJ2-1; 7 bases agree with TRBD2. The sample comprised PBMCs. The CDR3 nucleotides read TGTGCCAGCACTCTATCGATAGCGGGCTTACCGTACAATGAGCAGTTCTTC. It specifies CASTLSIAGLPYNEQFF.